This TCR beta chain comes out of a study of T cell changes during pregnancy in multiple sclerosis. CDR3 length: 14 amino acids. Looked up from germline, CDR1 is SGDLS and CDR2 is YYNGEE. The germline V and J ends were trimmed by 2 bases and 1 base, with 7 bases remaining between them. Method: immunoSEQ multiplex PCR; TCRdb's copy keeps in-frame clones and lacks some. The sample records about 60,000 clones, 85% to 95% being singletons. This TCR was sampled from a female donor with multiple sclerosis, enrolled in a pregnancy study. The genes are TRBV9 and TRBJ2-1; D may be TRBD1 (5 bases). Here the sequenced sample was peripheral blood, taken in the first trimester of pregnancy. CDR3 loop: CASSVAGSYNEQFF. The CDR3 bases are TGTGCCAGCAGCGTCGCAGGGTCCTACAATGAGCAGTTCTTC.